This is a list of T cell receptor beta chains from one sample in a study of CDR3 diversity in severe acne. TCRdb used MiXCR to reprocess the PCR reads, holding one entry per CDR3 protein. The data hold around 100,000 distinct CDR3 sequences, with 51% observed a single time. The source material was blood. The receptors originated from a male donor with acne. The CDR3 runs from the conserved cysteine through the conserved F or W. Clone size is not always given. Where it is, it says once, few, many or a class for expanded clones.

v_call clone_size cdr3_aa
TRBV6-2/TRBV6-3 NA CASSARDYTQYF
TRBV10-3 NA CASTSVGSGANVLTF
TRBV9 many CASSVTSGRISGELFF
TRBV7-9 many CASSSRTGGLGGTDNEQFF
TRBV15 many CATSPGKGTNTEAFF
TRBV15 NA CATSRDRAVTRPQHF
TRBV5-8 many CASSRDNSYEQYF
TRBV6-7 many CASEYREAFF
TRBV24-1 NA CATSDTFSAGENTGELFF
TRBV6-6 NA CASSYSARSSGNTIYF
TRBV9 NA CASSVYTGLAGELFF
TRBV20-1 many CSAIRGSYEQYF
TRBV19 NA CASSIRGPRRSNTGELFF
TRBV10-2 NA CASSKETGTPETQYF
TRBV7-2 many CASSPGLFEQYF
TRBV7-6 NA CASRLAGGNTGELFF
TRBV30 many CAWSEEETQYF
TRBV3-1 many CASSLRPRNTGELFF
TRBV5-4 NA CAGSRPSGGTKRSNEQFF
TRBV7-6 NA CASSTGLAEAARNEKLIF
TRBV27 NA CASSFGGGHQPQHF
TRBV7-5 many CISVPEGSPAGTGSSGNTIYF
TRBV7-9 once CARSLGAPSQNLRVNVLTF
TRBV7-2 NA CASSIALAYSYEQYF
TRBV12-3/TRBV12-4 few CASSWAGVWNEQFF
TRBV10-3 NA CASSRKIGTDSSGYTF
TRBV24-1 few CATSAGPPVYEQYF
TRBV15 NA CATSRAGIYEQYF
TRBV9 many CASSLGPQETYEQYF
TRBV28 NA CASSIPGQGAHGYTF
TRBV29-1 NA CSGGQPQHF
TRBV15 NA CATSRTAFEAPGELFF
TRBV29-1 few CSVEGASRGDSSGYTF
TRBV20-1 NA CSATTGTSGSNEQFF
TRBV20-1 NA CSARTAGGPDEQYF
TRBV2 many CASGRRGGTIYF
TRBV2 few CASRGHEAFF
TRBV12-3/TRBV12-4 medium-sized CASSFGGGYEQYF
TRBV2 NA CASSELLSPLHF
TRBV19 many CASSPQGETQYF
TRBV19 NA CASSTGRLKTSTDTQYF
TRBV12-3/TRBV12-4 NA CASSPQGTAEHGYTF
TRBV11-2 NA CASSSDSSGSSTDTQYF
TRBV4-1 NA CASSQVIGDNEQFF